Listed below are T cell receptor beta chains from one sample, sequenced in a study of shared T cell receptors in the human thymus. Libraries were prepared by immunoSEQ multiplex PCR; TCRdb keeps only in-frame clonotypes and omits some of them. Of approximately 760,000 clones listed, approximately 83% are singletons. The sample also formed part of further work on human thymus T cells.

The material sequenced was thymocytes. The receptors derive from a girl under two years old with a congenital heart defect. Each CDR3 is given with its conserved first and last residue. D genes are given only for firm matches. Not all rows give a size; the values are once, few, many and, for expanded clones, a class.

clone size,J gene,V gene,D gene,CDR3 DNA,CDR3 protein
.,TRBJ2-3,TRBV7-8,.,TGTGCCAGCAGCTTCCGCAGGGGGGCAGATACGCAGTATTTT,CASSFRRGADTQYF
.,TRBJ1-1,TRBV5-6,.,TGTGCCAGCAGCCGAGTTGGAACGAGGGACACTGAAGCTTTCTTT,CASSRVGTRDTEAFF
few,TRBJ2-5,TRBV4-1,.,TGCGCCAGCAGCCAAGAAGGGACAGGGCCGGGGGGGGAGACCCAGTACTTC,CASSQEGTGPGGETQYF
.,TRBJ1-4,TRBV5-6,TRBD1,TGTGCCAGCAGCTTGCAAATGGGACAGGGGAATCAGGGCGGTGAAAAACTGTTTTTT,CASSLQMGQGNQGGEKLFF
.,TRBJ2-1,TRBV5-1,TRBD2,TGCGCCAGCAGCCCCCCCCCGGGGGGGCGGGATGAGCAGTTCTTC,CASSPPPGGRDEQFF
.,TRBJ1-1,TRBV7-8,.,TGTGCCAGCAGAGGCGGGGGCCACACTGAAGCTTTCTTT,CASRGGGHTEAFF
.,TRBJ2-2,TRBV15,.,TGTGCCACCAGCAGAGTCAGGGATTTAGGAACCGGGGAGCTGTTTTTT,CATSRVRDLGTGELFF
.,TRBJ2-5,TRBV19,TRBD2,TGTGCCAGTAGTATGAGGACTAGCGGGGGGAGAGTGGGAGAGACCCAGTACTTC,CASSMRTSGGRVGETQYF
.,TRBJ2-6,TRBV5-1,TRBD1,TGCGCCAGCAGCTTGGTGGACAGGGGTTCTGGGGCCAACGTCCTGACTTTC,CASSLVDRGSGANVLTF
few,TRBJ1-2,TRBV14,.,TGTGCCAGCAGCCAAGATTTGTTGAGCTACTATGGCTACACCTTC,CASSQDLLSYYGYTF
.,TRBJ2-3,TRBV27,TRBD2,TGTGCCAGCAGTTCACTAGCGGGGAGGGGCACAGATACGCAGTATTTT,CASSSLAGRGTDTQYF
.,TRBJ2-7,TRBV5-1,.,TGCGCCAGCAGCTTGTATCTATCCAGGTTAAGTTTCTACGAGCAGTACTTC,CASSLYLSRLSFYEQYF
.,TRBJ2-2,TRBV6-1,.,TGTGCCAGCAGGTACAGGCGACTGAACACCGGGGAGCTGTTTTTT,CASRYRRLNTGELFF
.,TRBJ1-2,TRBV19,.,TGTGCCAGTAGTCCCGGTCTCTATGGCTACACCTTC,CASSPGLYGYTF
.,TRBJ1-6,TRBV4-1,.,TGCGCCAGCAGTCCAGACAGGTTTAATTCACCCCTCCACTTT,CASSPDRFNSPLHF
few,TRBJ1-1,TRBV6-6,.,TGTGCCAGCATTAGAACAGGGCACACTGAAGCTTTCTTT,CASIRTGHTEAFF
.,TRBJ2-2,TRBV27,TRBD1,TGTGCCAGCAGTTTATCGAAGGTCAGGGGGCGGATGAACACCGGGGAGCTGTTTTTT,CASSLSKVRGRMNTGELFF
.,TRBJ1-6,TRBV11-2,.,TGTGCCAGCAGCTTAGATCGACAGCAATCTAATTCACCCCTCCACTTT,CASSLDRQQSNSPLHF
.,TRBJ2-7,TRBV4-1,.,TGCGCCAGCAGCCAAGATCGGAGAATGGGGGCTTACGAGCAGTACTTC,CASSQDRRMGAYEQYF
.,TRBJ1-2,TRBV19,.,TGTGCCAGTAGTCCGCAGACTACCCTTTATGGCTACACCTTC,CASSPQTTLYGYTF
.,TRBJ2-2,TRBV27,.,TGTGCCAGCAGACCTAAGACCCTGGGGGGGCCCGGGGAGCTGTTTTTT,CASRPKTLGGPGELFF
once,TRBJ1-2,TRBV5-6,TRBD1,TGTGCCAGCAGCCCCCCCGGGACAGGGTACTATGGCTACACCTTC,CASSPPGTGYYGYTF
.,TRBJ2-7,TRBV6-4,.,TGTGCCAGCAGTGACTCTGTGCGCCGGGAGCAGTACTTC,CASSDSVRREQYF
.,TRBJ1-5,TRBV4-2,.,TGTGCCAGCAGCCATAAGAGGACCCAGGGAAACCAGCCCCAGCATTTT,CASSHKRTQGNQPQHF
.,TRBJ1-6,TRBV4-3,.,TGCGCCAACGGGAGGAGTGAGTCACCCCTCCACTTT,CANGRSESPLHF
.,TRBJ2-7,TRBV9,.,TGTGCCAGCAGCCCAGGACAGAACTACGAGCAGTACTTC,CASSPGQNYEQYF
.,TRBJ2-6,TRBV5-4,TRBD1,TGTGCCAGCAGCAAAGTCCCAGGGGGTGGCCTCTCTGGGGCCAACGTCCTGACTTTC,CASSKVPGGGLSGANVLTF
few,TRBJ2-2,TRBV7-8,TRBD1,TGTGCCAGCAGCTTAGCGCAGGGGGCGAACACCGGGGAGCTGTTTTTT,CASSLAQGANTGELFF
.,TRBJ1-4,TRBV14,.,TGTGCCAGCAGCCTGGGGCCGGGCCGGGTTGCGATAGATGAAAAACTGTTTTTT,CASSLGPGRVAIDEKLFF
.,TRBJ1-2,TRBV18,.,TGTGCCAGCTCACCAAGGCAGGGACTCGTTGGCTACACCTTC,CASSPRQGLVGYTF
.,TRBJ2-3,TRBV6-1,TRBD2,TGTGCCAGCAGTGAAAGGCGGGGGGCGTACACAGATACGCAGTATTTT,CASSERRGAYTDTQYF
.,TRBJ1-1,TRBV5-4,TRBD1,TGTGCCAGCAGCCCGGGGATGACAGGGTATTTTACTGAAGCTTTCTTT,CASSPGMTGYFTEAFF
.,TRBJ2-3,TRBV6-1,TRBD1,TGTGCCAGTAATCGGGACAGACGCACAGATACGCAGTATTTT,CASNRDRRTDTQYF
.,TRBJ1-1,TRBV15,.,TGTGCCACCAGCAACAGGGCGGGGGCCGCGCAGAGGAACACTGAAGCTTTCTTT,CATSNRAGAAQRNTEAFF
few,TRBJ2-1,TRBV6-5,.,TGTGCCAGCAGTTACCTGTCGGTGTTCTCCTACAATGAGCAGTTCTTC,CASSYLSVFSYNEQFF
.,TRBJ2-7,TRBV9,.,TGTGCCAGCAGCGGCCCCGTCGACAGGATCCACGAGCAGTACTTC,CASSGPVDRIHEQYF
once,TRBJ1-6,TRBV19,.,TGTGCCAGTAGCCGCTCGGGGGGATCTTCACCCCTCCACTTT,CASSRSGGSSPLHF
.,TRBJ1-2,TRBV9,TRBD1,TGTGCCAGCAGCGTAGTAGCGGGACAGCAGATCTATGGCTACACCTTC,CASSVVAGQQIYGYTF
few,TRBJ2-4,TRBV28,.,TGTGCCAGCAGTGGGGCTAGGGGTGAGGAGAACATTCAGTACTTC,CASSGARGEENIQYF
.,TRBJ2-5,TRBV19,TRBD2,TGTGCCAGTAGTATTTCGGGACTAGCGGGGCAAGAGACCCAGTACTTC,CASSISGLAGQETQYF
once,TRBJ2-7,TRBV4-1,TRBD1,TGCGCCAGCAGCCAACAAATTCTCCGGGACAGGGGGTGCTCAGCCTACGAGCAGTACTTC,CASSQQILRDRGCSAYEQYF
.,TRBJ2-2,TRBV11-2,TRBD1,TGTGCCAGCGGAAAGGACAGGGGTCCCGCCGGGGAGCTGTTTTTT,CASGKDRGPAGELFF
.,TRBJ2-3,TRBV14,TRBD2,TGTGCCAGCAGCCAAGATATCGTTCGACTAGCGGGGGGCCCAAGCACAGATACGCAGTATTTT,CASSQDIVRLAGGPSTDTQYF
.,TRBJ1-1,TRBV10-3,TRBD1,TGTGCCACCCGGACAGGGAGGAACACTGAAGCTTTCTTT,CATRTGRNTEAFF
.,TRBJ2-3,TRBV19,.,TGTGCCAGTAGTATTCGGGTAGCCCCTAATACGCAGTATTTT,CASSIRVAPNTQYF